Sequencing of this TCR beta chain was carried out in a study of blood T cell repertoires in COVID-19. Overall study context: Sites across the United States, Italy and Spain contributed samples from acute and convalescent COVID-19. Nucleic acid was either cDNA or gDNA, and it came from T cells, B-cell-depleted T cells, or PBMCs.

Germline CDR1 SEHNR, CDR2 FQNEAQ (reference sequence). This CDR3 is 14 amino acids long. V was shortened by 2 bases and J by 1 base, with 6 bases between the two germline ends. Original data processing: Amplifying reference gene primers gave estimates of nucleated cell counts. The method was immunoSEQ multiplex PCR; TCRdb's version includes in-frame clones alone and lacks a portion of them. V, J and clone size are those of that table, while D and trimming were read from the DNA. The sample has about 240,000 clones, 87% seen once. Sequencing input: peripheral blood. The chain is built from TRBV7-9 and TRBJ1-3; D perhaps matches TRBD1 (5 bases). The source of this sequence is a man in his 60s who had recovered from COVID-19. In nucleotides, the CDR3 is TGTGCCAGCAGCTTACCAGGGTCTGGAAACACCATATATTTT. This codes for CASSLPGSGNTIYF.